Here is one T cell receptor (beta chain) with its context. Its target is unknown. Repertoires were generated with immunoSEQ multiplex PCR, while TCRdb's copy carries only in-frame clones and drops some. The table has over 100,000 clones, about 82% seen once. The sample originates from a study of T cell responses to AZD1222 COVID-19 vaccine. Study in general: The analysis combined second doses at about 4 or about 12 weeks.

Whole-study results and caveats: Only a handful of people who got AZD1222 tested seropositive at baseline.

This TCR came from an adult in good health. The sample was peripheral blood, taken on day 0 of AZD1222 vaccination.

The CDR3 protein is CATSDLAGLLFF. The CDR3, as DNA: TGTGCCACCAGTGATTTGGCAGGCCTGCTGTTTTTT. The J gene is TRBJ1-4, the V gene TRBV24-1; D is ambiguous. This CDR3 is 12 amino acids long. Trimming cost V 0 bases and J 14 bases, with 9 bases left between them. Germline assignment: CDR1 KGHDR and CDR2 SFDVKD.